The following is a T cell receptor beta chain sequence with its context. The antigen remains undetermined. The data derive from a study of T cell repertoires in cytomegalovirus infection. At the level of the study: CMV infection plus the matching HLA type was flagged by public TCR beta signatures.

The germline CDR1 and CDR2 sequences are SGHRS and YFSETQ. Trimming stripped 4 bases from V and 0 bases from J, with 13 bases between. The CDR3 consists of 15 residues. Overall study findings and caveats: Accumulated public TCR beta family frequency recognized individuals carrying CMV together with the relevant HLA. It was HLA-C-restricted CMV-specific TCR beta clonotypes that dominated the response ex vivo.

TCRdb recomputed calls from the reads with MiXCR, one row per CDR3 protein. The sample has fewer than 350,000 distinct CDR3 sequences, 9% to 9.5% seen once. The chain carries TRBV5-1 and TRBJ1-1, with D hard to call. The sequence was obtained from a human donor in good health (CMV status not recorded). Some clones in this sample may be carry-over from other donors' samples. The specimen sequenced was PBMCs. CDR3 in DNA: TGCGCCAGCAGCCCGTCCGGACCTATGAACACTGAAGCTTTCTTT. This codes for CASSPSGPMNTEAFF.